The clone carrying this T cell receptor (beta chain) was seen many times. The antigen remains unidentified. This sample is part of a study of T cells after yellow fever vaccination. Across the study: Preparation used SMART-Seq v4 Ultra Low Input for the low-cell-number fractions. Whole-study findings and limits: Repertoires sorted by FACS could include abundant clonotypes that are contaminants from the bulk population.

One entry per CDR3 protein, called by TCRdb with MiXCR from the 5' RACE reads. Among some 110,000 distinct CDR3 sequences listed, 7.2% were seen once. With 5 bases removed from V and 1 base from J, the gap between germline ends came to 16 bases. The germline V gene has CDR1 SGHRS and CDR2 YFSETQ. This CDR3 region has 15 residues. The source is a man in his late teens or twenties who received the YFV17D yellow fever vaccine. This chain connects TRBV5-1 to TRBJ2-7; D gene unclear. Sequenced material: CD4+ T cells sorted from PBMCs, taken around 45 days after the first yellow fever vaccination. The CDR3 region is CASSEGRLLSYEQYF. CDR3 nucleotides: TGCGCCAGCAGTGAAGGACGGCTGCTATCCTACGAGCAGTACTTC.